This T cell receptor (beta chain) was recovered during a study of T cell clones after liver transplantation. Using immunoSEQ multiplex PCR, the repertoire was profiled, and TCRdb retains in-frame clones only, with some absent. This sample has 15,000 to 20,000 clones, with over 75% found just once. Germline V gene lookup returns CDR1 MNHNY and CDR2 SVGAGI (reference sequence). The CDR3 has 13 amino acids. Trimming stripped 5 bases from V and 8 bases from J, with 15 bases between. The chain employs TRBV6-6 and TRBJ1-2; D remains ambiguous. The sequence was obtained from a human patient who received a liver transplant. Some T cells may be graft donor cells. The sequencing used CD8+ T cells from blood, collected roughly 48 months after liver transplant. Written as DNA, the CDR3 is TGTGCCAGCAGTGTGGTGTCCCCCCGGGGCTACACCTTC. Translation: CASSVVSPRGYTF.